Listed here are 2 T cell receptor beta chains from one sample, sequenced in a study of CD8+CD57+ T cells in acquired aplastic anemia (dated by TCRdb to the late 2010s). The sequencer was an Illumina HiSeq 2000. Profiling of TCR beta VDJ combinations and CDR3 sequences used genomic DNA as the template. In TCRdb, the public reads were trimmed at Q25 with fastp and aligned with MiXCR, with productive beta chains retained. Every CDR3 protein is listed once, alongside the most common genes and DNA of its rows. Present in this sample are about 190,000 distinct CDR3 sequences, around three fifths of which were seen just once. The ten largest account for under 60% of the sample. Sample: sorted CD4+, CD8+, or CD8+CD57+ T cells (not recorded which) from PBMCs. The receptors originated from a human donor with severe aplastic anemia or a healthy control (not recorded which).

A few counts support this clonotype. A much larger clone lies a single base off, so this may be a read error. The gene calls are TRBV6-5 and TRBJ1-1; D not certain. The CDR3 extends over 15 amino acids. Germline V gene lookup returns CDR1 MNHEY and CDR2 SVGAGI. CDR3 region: CAGSYAEGWGTEAFF. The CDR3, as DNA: TGTGCCGGCAGTTATGCTGAGGGTTGGGGCACTGAAGCTTTCTTT.

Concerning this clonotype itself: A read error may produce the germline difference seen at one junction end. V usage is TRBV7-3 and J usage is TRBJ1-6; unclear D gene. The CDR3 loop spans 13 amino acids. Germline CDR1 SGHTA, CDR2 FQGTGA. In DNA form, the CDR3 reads TGTGCCAGCGGCTTAAAGCGGGAATCACCCCTCCACTTT. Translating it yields CASGLKRESPLHF.